This T cell receptor beta chain was identified during a study of early T cells in non-severe SARS-CoV-2 infection. TCRdb processed the 5' RACE reads anew with MiXCR; each CDR3 protein has one entry. This repertoire shows some 32,000 distinct CDR3 sequences, roughly 7.2% found once; its top ten account for 30% to 45%. Trimming took 0 bases from V and 2 from J, leaving 11 bases between them. The germline gives CDR1 LGHNA, CDR2 YNFKEQ. This CDR3 spans 16 amino acids. The sequence was obtained from an adult who was a healthcare worker with PCR-confirmed SARS-CoV-2 infection or an uninfected control (not recorded which). The chain recombines TRBV4-2 with TRBJ1-5; D unresolved. Sequences were obtained from whole blood. The chain's CDR3 is CASSQDRLGGNQPQHF. For the CDR3, the DNA is TGTGCCAGCAGCCAAGATCGACTGGGTGGCAATCAGCCCCAGCATTTT.